This T cell receptor beta chain emerged from a study of CD8 T cells in Susac syndrome. cDNA came from about 0.5 to 1 ug RNA primed by random hexamers. TCRdb reanalysed the immunoSEQ multiplex PCR reads using MiXCR and keeps one entry per CDR3 protein. The sample contains roughly 200,000 distinct CDR3 sequences, about 93% of which appear only once. Trimming took 7 bases from V and 4 from J; bases not matched to a gene: 8. CDR1 is SGHTA, CDR2 FQGNSA, per germline. The CDR3 is 14 residues long. V usage is TRBV7-2 and J usage is TRBJ1-1; 8 bases match TRBD1. Sequenced sample: CD4+ T cells from PBMCs. This sequence was found in a human donor with Susac syndrome. The CDR3 nucleotides are TGTGCCAGCACCGTCCAGGGGGCTGGCACTGAAGCTTTCTTT. It codes for CASTVQGAGTEAFF.